These 15 T cell receptor beta chains originate from one sample sequenced in a study of blood T cells in healthy people across ages. For the second PCR, which ran for about 6 to 11 cycles, a sample-barcoded 5' primer and a J-beta primer mix were used. TCRdb called the 5' RACE reads again in MiXCR, with one record for every CDR3 protein. This sample carries about 1,800,000 distinct CDR3 sequences, roughly 28% of them seen once, and the ten largest clones take about 8%. Input material: blood. The receptors shown here come from a woman under 40 in good health.

This clonotype was seen repeatedly, ten times or more. The rearrangement uses TRBV29-1 and TRBJ2-6; D not resolved. This CDR3 is built from 13 residues. Germline V gene lookup returns CDR1 SQVTM and CDR2 ANQGSEA. The germline V and J ends were trimmed by 6 bases and 4 bases, with 10 bases remaining between them. This chain's CDR3 is CSVLLDGANVLTF. CDR3 nucleotides: TGCAGCGTCCTGCTGGACGGGGCCAACGTCCTGACTTTC.

This clonotype was observed a few times. V gene TRBV2 combines with J gene TRBJ1-4; perhaps TRBD1 as D (6 bases). The CDR3 is 16 residues long. Per germline, CDR1 SNHLY and CDR2 FYNNEI. Trimming stripped 4 bases from V and 1 base from J, with 13 bases between. CDR3 sequence reads: CASSAGAIRTNEKLFF. The CDR3 nucleotides read TGTGCCAGCAGTGCAGGGGCGATACGAACTAATGAAAAACTGTTTTTT.

As concerns this clonotype: With a much larger clone just one base away, this may be a read error. The J gene is TRBJ2-7, the V gene TRBV29-1; TRBD1 might be the D (6 bases). The ends were cut back, 3 bases at V and 10 bases at J, with 19 bases in the middle. The CDR3 extends over 13 amino acids. The germline V gene encodes CDR1 SQVTM and CDR2 ANQGSEA. CDR3 nucleotide sequence: TGCAGCGTTGAGAAGGACAGCGGAGAGGCCCAGTACTTC. This codes for CSVEKDSGEAQYF.

V is TRBV24-1 and J is TRBJ2-7, with 10 bases matching TRBD2. Germline V CDR1 and CDR2: KGHDR, SFDVKD. V lost 9 bases, J lost 5 bases, and 15 bases stayed unmatched. This CDR3 contains 16 residues. CDR3: CATAQREREGLNEQYF. In DNA, the CDR3 is TGTGCCACCGCACAAAGGGAGCGGGAGGGCCTGAACGAGCAGTACTTC.

Comment on this clonotype: This likely comes from a read error, as the CDR3 has no conserved phenylalanine or tryptophan at its end. The rearrangement uses TRBV9 and TRBJ1-6, with TRBD1 matching 7 bases. With 4 bases clipped from V and 14 bases from J, the junction kept 15 bases outside the gene matches. The CDR3 is 15 residues long. Germline CDR1 SGDLS, CDR2 YYNGEE. Here the CDR3 reads CASSPFRDRESSLHL. Written as DNA, the CDR3 is TGTGCCAGCAGCCCTTTTCGCGACAGGGAGTCCTCCCTCCACTTG.

This chain connects TRBV6-5 to TRBJ2-3, with TRBD1 identical over 7 bases. CDR3 length: 15 residues. CDR1 MNHEY and CDR2 SVGAGI come from the germline V gene. Unmatched junction bases numbered 12, after V lost 7 bases and J lost 5 bases. CDR3 nucleotide sequence: TGTGCCAGCACTTCCCCCTCAGGGGGTGGAGATACGCAGTATTTT. Translated, it gives CASTSPSGGGDTQYF.

This clonotype was counted between two and nine times. V usage is TRBV2 and J usage is TRBJ1-1; TRBD1 might be the D (5 bases). The CDR3 consists of 14 residues. With 6 bases removed from V and 1 base from J, the gap between germline ends came to 12 bases. In germline, CDR1 is SNHLY, CDR2 FYNNEI. The CDR3 DNA is TGTGCCAGCAGCCAGGAAGGGGCGAACACTGAAGCTTTCTTT. Translation gives CASSQEGANTEAFF.

The chain joins TRBV6-6 to TRBJ1-1, with TRBD1 as a possible D gene (6 bases). Trimming cost V 7 bases and J 5 bases, with 23 bases left between them. The CDR3 is 16 amino acids. CDR1 and CDR2 (germline): MNHNY, SVGAGI (reference sequence). CDR3 loop: CASIRRGAQSGTEAFF. The CDR3 nucleotides are TGTGCCAGCATCCGACGGGGGGCTCAAAGTGGTACTGAAGCTTTCTTT.

This clonotype appeared a single time. The chain recombines TRBV28 with TRBJ2-2; D may be TRBD1 (5 bases). The CDR3 loop spans 16 amino acids. The germline gives CDR1 MDHEN, CDR2 SYDVKM. Deletions cut 3 bases from V and 7 bases from J, with 18 bases between. The CDR3 region is CASSFTTGSQGGELFF. The CDR3 nucleotides read TGTGCCAGCAGTTTTACAACAGGAAGTCAGGGCGGGGAGCTGTTTTTT.

The gene calls are TRBV6-4 and TRBJ2-4, with 13 bases identical to TRBD2. The ends lost 6 bases at V and 13 bases at J; junction bases unmatched: 9. The CDR3 runs 14 residues. The germline CDR1 and CDR2 sequences are MRHNA and SNTAGT. The DNA of the CDR3 is TGTGCCAGCAGACCCACTAGCGGGGGGGATGAGCAGTACTTC. It yields the protein CASRPTSGGDEQYF.

The chain recombines TRBV20-1 with TRBJ2-2, with 10 bases identical to TRBD1. Germline V lookup: CDR1 DFQATT, CDR2 SNEGSKA (reference sequence). This CDR3 contains 14 residues. V was pared by 6 bases and J by 2 bases, with 3 bases of the junction left unmatched. In nucleotides, the CDR3 is TGCAGTGCGCGGGACAGGGGCAACACCGGGGAGCTGTTTTTT. Protein: CSARDRGNTGELFF.

The chain combines TRBV12-3 or TRBV12-4 with TRBJ2-3; 8 bases agree with TRBD1. The V gene end was trimmed by 0 bases and the J gene end by 3 bases; junction bases not matched to a gene: 11. The CDR3 totals 18 residues. The CDR3 DNA is TGTGCCAGCAGTTTAGCGCAGCTGGGACAGGCGACTACAGATACGCAGTATTTT. Protein sequence: CASSLAQLGQATTDTQYF.

This clonotype has at least ten counts. CDR3 in DNA: TGTGCCAGCAGCGTAGCTAGCTCTGGGGCCAACGTCCTGACTTTC. Residues: CASSVASSGANVLTF. This sequence joins TRBV9 and TRBJ2-6; no firm D call. The CDR3 extends over 15 amino acids. Germline loops: CDR1 SGDLS, CDR2 YYNGEE. The V end lost 0 bases, the J end lost 0 bases, and 4 bases lay between the germline ends. Full variable domain (rest looked up from reference TRBV9 and TRBJ2-6): DSGVTQTPKHLITATGQRVTLRCSPRSGDLSVYWYQQSLDQGLQFLIQYYNGEERAKGNILERFSAQQFPDLHSELNLSSLELGDSALYFCASSVASSGANVLTFGAGSRLTVL.

This clonotype was detected only a few times. The chain recombines TRBV20-1 with TRBJ2-5; TRBD2 matches 7 bases. The end of the DNA fits TRBJ2-7 better, so the J call may be wrong. Germline loops: CDR1 DFQATT, CDR2 SNEGSKA (reference sequence). The length of the CDR3 is 18 residues. This chain's CDR3 is CSARDEGISGGFPYEQYF. Here the CDR3 DNA reads TGCAGTGCTAGAGATGAGGGAATATCCGGGGGGTTCCCCTACGAGCAGTACTTC.

This chain uses TRBV10-3 with TRBJ2-3; TRBD2 agrees at 9 bases. The CDR3 contains 17 residues. CDR1 and CDR2 from the germline V gene are ENHRY and SYGVKD. V lost 0 bases, J lost 2 bases, and 6 bases stayed unmatched. CDR3 region: CAISESSLAGSTDTQYF. The CDR3, as DNA: TGTGCCATCAGTGAGTCATCCCTAGCGGGATCCACAGATACGCAGTATTTT.